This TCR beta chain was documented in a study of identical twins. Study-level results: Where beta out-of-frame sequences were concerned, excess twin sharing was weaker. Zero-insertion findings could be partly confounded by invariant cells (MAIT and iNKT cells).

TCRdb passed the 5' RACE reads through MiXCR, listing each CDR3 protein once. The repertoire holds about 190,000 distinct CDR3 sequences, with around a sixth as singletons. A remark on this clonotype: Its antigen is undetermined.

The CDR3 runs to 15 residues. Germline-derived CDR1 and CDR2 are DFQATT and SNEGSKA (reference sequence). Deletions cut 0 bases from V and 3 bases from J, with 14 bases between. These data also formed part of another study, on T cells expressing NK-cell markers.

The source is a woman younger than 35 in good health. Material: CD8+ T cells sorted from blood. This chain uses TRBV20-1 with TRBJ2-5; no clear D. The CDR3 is CSARDLYSHEETQYF. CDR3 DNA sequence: TGCAGTGCTAGAGATTTATATAGTCACGAAGAGACCCAGTACTTC.